This T cell receptor beta chain was identified in a study of cytomegalovirus exposure and HLA in healthy donors. This clone was seen only a few times. The antigen is not known. The V end was cut by 0 bases, the J end by 5 bases, with 10 bases between. The CDR3 is 15 residues long. Germline values: CDR1 MGHRA, CDR2 YSYEKL. Broader study findings: A later analysis, which compared TCR beta chains of equal frequency, found the HLA-associated ones more clonally expanded. Later analysis suggested links between common viral pathogens and several top significant clusters. Later analysis suggested most CMV-associated TCR beta chains were HLA-restricted.

The PCR ran on 60 Vbeta and 13 Jbeta primers. Repertoires were generated with immunoSEQ multiplex PCR, while TCRdb's copy carries only in-frame clones and drops some. The profile shows about 120,000 clones, about 10% of them singletons. The gene calls are TRBV4-1 and TRBJ2-2; D is uncertain. This TCR was recovered from a man aged 30 to 45 in good health and CMV-seronegative. Sequencing was performed on PBMCs. CDR3 protein: CASSQESLVTGELFF. The DNA of the CDR3 is TGCGCCAGCAGCCAAGAATCCCTTGTAACCGGGGAGCTGTTTTTT.